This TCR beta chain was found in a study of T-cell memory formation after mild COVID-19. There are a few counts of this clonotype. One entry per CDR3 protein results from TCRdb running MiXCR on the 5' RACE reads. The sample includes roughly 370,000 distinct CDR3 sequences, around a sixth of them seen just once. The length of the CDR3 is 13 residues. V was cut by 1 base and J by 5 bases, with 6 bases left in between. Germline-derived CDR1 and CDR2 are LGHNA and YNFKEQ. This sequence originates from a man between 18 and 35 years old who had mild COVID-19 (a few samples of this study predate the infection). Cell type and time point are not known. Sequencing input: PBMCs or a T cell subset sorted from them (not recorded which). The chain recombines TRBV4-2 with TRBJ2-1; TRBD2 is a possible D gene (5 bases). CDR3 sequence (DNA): TGTGCCAGCAGCCAAGGACTAAACAATGAGCAGTTCTTC. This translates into CASSQGLNNEQFF.